The following is a TCR beta chain sequence with its context. Its antigen is currently unknown. The data are from a study of T cell responses to AZD1222 COVID-19 vaccine. General study results and limits: Two doses of AZD1222 preceded a rise in Spike-specific TCR breadth and depth.

The V gene lost 0 bases and the J gene lost 2 bases, with 19 bases spanning the gap. The CDR3 consists of 18 residues. Germline assignment: CDR1 SNHLY and CDR2 FYNNEI. The assay was immunoSEQ multiplex PCR, and TCRdb's table has in-frame clones only and misses some. The sample lists 150,000 to 200,000 clones; 90% were seen once. The sequenced sample was peripheral blood, obtained on day 0 of AZD1222 vaccination. The chain is built from TRBV2 and TRBJ1-2; tentative D call: TRBD1 (6 bases). The TCR originated in an adult in good health. The chain's CDR3 is CASSEARRDTRSNYGYTF. The CDR3 region has the DNA TGTGCCAGCAGTGAAGCTAGGCGGGACACTCGAAGCAACTATGGCTACACCTTC.